This TCR beta chain was captured by sequencing in a study of blood T cell repertoires in COVID-19. Assay: immunoSEQ multiplex PCR; the TCRdb copy retains only in-frame clones and omits some. The table has 360,000 or so clones, more than 70% seen once; the top ten hold 3.9%. Germline V CDR1 and CDR2: SGHNT, YYREEE (reference sequence). Trimming removed 4 bases from V and 7 bases from J; junction bases left unmatched: 11. The CDR3 has 16 amino acids. The sequence came from a woman between 55 and 75 years old with COVID-19, enrolled during active disease. The chain joins TRBV5-4 to TRBJ1-5; 10 bases fit TRBD1. What was sequenced was peripheral blood. The CDR3 sequence: CASSKMPGQGNQPQHF. CDR3 DNA: TGTGCCAGCAGCAAGATGCCGGGACAGGGGAACCAGCCCCAGCATTTT.